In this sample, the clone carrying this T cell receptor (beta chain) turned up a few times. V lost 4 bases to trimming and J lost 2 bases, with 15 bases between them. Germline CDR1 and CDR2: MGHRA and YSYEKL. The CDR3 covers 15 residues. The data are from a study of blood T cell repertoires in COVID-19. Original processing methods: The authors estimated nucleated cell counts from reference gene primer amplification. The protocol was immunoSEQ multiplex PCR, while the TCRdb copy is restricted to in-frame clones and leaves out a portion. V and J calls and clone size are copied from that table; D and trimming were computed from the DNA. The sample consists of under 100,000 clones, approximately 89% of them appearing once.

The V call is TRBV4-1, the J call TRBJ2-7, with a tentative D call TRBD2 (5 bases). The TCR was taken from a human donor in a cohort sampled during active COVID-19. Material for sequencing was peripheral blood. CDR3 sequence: CASSPNFSGAYEQYF. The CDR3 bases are TGCGCCAGCAGCCCTAACTTCTCCGGGGCCTACGAGCAGTACTTC.